This TCR beta chain was sequenced for a study of response to subunit inactivated influenza vaccine (dated by TCRdb to 2016 to 2019). Looking at the study overall: Deep quantitative profiling of the T cell receptor repertoire was used in the study to follow responses to a trivalent subunit inactivated influenza vaccine. The research as a whole found: According to the authors, only a limited number of new T cells may be recruited by each seasonal influenza vaccination.

V drops 1 base and J drops 6 bases, leaving 7 bases in between. The CDR3 starts with the cysteine, ends with the phenylalanine, and has 12 residues. Of the read, only the CDR3 DNA is kept; its 36 bases are in frame from base 1. Reading the germline V gene gives CDR1 SGHTA and CDR2 FQGNSA. In its sample, this clonotype was seen many times. Its cognate antigen has yet to be identified. No much larger clone is present one base from it, and per-base qualities are unavailable. The library was made by RT-PCR. The sample was run on an Illumina HiSeq 2500. The public reads were reprocessed in TCRdb via fastp at Q25 and MiXCR, keeping in-frame beta chains. Every CDR3 protein is listed once, alongside the most common genes and DNA of its rows. This sample has around 530,000 distinct CDR3 sequences in its table, and approximately 12% of those were observed once. The top ten clones comprise around 9.6% of the sample.

The sequence was collected from a man in his fifties who received an inactivated influenza vaccine. Donor details come from another sample of the same person, matched by shared clones. The sample consisted of PBMCs from blood, taken on the day of vaccination. Rearrangement joined TRBV7-2 to TRBJ2-7; a tentative D call is TRBD2 (5 bases match). The DNA reads as follows: TGTGCCAGCAGCTTAGTCGGGGTCGAGCAGTACTTC. It translates to CASSLVGVEQYF.